The following is a T cell receptor (beta chain) sequence with its context. Clones were sequenced by immunoSEQ multiplex PCR, and TCRdb holds only the in-frame ones, with some missing. Among 250,000 to 350,000 clones listed, 89% were seen once. The entry originates in a study of blood T cell repertoires in COVID-19. The CDR3 contains 17 residues. V was clipped by 6 bases and J by 0 bases; unmatched bases: 13. CDR1 and CDR2 from the germline V gene are SGHNT and YYREEE (reference sequence). Sequencing used peripheral blood. The V gene is TRBV5-4, the J gene TRBJ1-1, with TRBD1 matching 8 bases. The origin of this receptor is a woman aged 55-70 years with acute or convalescent COVID-19. CDR3 nucleotides: TGTGCCAGCACCCGGGGCGGGACAGGCTTCATGAACACTGAAGCTTTCTTT. Encoded protein: CASTRGGTGFMNTEAFF.